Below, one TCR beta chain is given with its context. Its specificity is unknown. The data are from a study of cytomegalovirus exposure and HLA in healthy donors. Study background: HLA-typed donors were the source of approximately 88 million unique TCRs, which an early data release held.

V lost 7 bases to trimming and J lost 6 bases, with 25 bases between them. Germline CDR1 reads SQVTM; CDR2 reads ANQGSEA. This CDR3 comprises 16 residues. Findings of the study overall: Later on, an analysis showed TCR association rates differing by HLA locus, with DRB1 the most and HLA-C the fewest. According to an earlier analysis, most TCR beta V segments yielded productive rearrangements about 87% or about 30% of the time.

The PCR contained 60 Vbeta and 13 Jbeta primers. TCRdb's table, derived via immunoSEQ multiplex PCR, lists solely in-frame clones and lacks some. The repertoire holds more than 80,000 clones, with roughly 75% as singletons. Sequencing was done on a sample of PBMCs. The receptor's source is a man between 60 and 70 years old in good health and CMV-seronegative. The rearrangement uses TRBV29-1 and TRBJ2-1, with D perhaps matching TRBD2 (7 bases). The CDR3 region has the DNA TGCAGCGCCAAAAAAACCGGGACACCGGGGGGCAATGAGCAGTTCTTC. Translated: CSAKKTGTPGGNEQFF.